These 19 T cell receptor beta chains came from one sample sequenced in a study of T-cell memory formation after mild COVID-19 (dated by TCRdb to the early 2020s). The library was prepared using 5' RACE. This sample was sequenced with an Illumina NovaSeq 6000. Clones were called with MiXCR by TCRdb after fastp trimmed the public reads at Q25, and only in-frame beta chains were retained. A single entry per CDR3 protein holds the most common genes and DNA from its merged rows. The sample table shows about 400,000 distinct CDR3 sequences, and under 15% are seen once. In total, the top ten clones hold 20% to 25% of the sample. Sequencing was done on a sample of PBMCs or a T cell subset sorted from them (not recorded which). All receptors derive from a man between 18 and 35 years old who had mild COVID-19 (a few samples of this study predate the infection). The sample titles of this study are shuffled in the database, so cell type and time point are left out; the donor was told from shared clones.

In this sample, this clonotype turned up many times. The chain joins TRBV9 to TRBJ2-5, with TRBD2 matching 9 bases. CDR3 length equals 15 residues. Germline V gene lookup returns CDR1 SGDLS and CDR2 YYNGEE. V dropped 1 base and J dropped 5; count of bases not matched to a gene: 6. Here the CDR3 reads CASSVFAGGQETQYF. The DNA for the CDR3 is TGTGCCAGCAGCGTATTTGCGGGGGGGCAGGAGACCCAGTACTTC.

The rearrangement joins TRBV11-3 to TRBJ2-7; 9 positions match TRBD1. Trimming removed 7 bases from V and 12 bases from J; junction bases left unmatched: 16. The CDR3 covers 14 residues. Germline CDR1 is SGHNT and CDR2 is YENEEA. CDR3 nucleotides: TGTGCCAGCACCCAACCGGGACAGGGAAGTAGTCGGTACTTC. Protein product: CASTQPGQGSSRYF.

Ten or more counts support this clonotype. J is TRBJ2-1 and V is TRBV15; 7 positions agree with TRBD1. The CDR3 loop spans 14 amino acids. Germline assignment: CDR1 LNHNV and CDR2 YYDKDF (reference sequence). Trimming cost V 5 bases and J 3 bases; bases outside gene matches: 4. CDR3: CATSPGQSYNEQFF. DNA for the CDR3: TGTGCCACCAGCCCGGGACAGAGCTACAATGAGCAGTTCTTC.

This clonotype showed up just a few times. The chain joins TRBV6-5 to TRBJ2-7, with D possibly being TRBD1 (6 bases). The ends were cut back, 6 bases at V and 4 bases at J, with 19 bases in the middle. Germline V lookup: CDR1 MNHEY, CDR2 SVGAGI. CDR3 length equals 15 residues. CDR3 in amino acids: CASRFRQDHNYEQYV. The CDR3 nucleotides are TGTGCCAGCAGATTTCGACAGGATCATAATTACGAGCAGTACGTC.

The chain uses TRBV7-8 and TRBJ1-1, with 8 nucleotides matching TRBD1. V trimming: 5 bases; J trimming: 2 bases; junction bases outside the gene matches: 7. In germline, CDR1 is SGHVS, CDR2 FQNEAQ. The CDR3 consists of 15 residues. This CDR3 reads CASSRPGTGNTEAFF. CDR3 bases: TGTGCCAGCAGCCGTCCCGGGACAGGAAACACTGAAGCTTTCTTT. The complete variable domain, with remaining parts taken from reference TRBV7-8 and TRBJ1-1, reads GAGVSQSPRYKVAKRGQDVALRCDPISGHVSLFWYQQALGQGPEFLTYFQNEAQLDKSGLPSDRFFAERPEGSVSTLKIQRTQQEDSAVYLCASSRPGTGNTEAFFGQGTRLTVV.

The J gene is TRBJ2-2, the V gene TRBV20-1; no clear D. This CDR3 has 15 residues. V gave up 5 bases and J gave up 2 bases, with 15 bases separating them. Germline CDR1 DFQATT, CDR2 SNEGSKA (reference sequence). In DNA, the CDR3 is TGCAGTGCTTCCGATGACCCCTTTAACACCGGGGAGCTGTTTTTT. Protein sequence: CSASDDPFNTGELFF.

The CDR3 DNA follows: TGTGCCAGCAGTACGCGCCTAGCGGGGGGCTACGAGCAGTACGTC. Translated: CASSTRLAGGYEQYV. This chain joins TRBV6-2 or TRBV6-3 and TRBJ2-7; 11 bases match TRBD2. This CDR3 is built from 15 residues. CDR1 and CDR2 from the germline V gene are MNHEY and SVGEGT. Trimming removed 5 bases from V and 3 bases from J; junction bases left unmatched: 6.

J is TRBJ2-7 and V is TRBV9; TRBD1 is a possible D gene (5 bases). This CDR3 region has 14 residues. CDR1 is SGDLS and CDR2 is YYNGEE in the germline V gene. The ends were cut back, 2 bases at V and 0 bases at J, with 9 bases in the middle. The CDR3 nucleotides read TGTGCCAGCAGCGTTGGGGCGAACTCCTACGAGCAGTACTTC. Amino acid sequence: CASSVGANSYEQYF.

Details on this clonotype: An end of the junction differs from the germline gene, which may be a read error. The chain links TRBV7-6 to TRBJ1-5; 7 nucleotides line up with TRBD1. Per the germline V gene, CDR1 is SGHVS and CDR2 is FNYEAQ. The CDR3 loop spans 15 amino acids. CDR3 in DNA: TGTGCCAGCAGCCCCGGGACAGTTCGGAATCAGACCCAGCATTTT. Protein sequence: CASSPGTVRNQTQHF.

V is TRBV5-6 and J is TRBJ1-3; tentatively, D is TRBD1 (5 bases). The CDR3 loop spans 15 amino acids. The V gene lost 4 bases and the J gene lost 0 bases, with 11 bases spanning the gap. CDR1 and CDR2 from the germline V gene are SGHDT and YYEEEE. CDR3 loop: CASSVRDFSGNTIYF. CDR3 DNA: TGTGCCAGCAGCGTACGGGACTTCTCTGGAAACACCATATATTTT. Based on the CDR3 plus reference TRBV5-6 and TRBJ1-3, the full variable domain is DAGVTQSPTHLIKTRGQQVTLRCSPKSGHDTVSWYQQALGQGPQFIFQYYEEEERQRGNFPDRFSGHQFPNYSSELNVNALLLGDSALYLCASSVRDFSGNTIYFGEGSWLTVV.

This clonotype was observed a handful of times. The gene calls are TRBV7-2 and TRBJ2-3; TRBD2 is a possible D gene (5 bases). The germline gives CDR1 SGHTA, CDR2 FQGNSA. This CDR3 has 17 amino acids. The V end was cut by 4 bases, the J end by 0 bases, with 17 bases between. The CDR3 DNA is TGTGCCAGCAGCTCACAAGGACTTCTTCGGAGCACAGATACGCAGTATTTT. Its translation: CASSSQGLLRSTDTQYF.

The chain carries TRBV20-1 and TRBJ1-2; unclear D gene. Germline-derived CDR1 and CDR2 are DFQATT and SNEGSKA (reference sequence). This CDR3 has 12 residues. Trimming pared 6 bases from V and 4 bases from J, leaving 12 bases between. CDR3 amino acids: CSASGLGYGYTF. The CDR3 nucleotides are TGCAGTGCCTCGGGATTGGGCTATGGCTACACCTTC.

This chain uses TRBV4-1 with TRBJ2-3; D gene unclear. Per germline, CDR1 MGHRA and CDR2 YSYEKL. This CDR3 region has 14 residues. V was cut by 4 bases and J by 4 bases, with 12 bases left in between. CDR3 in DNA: TGCGCCAGCAGCCCGGGCATTGGTCCAGATACGCAGTATTTT. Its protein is CASSPGIGPDTQYF.

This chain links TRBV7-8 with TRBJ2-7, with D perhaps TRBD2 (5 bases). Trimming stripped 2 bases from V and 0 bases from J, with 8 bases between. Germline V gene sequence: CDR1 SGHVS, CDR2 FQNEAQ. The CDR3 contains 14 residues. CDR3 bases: TGTGCCAGCAGCTTACATGGGAGCTCCTACGAGCAGTACGTC. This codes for CASSLHGSSYEQYV.

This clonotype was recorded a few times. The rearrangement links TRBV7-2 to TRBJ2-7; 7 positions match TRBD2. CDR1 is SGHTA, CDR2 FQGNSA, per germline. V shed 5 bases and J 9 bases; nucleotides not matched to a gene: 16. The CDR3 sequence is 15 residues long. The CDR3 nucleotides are TGTGCCAGCAGCCCATACCCGGGGGGAACCTACCGGCAGTACTTC. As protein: CASSPYPGGTYRQYF. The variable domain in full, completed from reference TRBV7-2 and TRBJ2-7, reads GAGVSQSPSNKVTEKGKDVELRCDPISGHTALYWYRQSLGQGLEFLIYFQGNSAPDKSGLPSDRFSAERTGGSVSTLTIQRTQQEDSAVYLCASSPYPGGTYRQYFGPGTRLTVT.

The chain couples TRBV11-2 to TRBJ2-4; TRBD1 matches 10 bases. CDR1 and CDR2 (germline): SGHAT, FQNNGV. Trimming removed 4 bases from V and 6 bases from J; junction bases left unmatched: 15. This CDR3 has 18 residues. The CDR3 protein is CASSYHLGTGEGGNIQYF. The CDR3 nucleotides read TGTGCCAGCAGCTACCACCTCGGGACAGGGGAAGGGGGAAACATTCAGTACTTC.

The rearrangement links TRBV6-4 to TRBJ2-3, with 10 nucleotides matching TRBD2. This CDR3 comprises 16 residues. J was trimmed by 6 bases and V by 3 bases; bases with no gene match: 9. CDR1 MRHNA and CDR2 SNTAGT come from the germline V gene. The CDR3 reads CASSELGLAGADTQYF. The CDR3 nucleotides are TGTGCCAGCAGTGAACTGGGTCTAGCGGGAGCCGATACGCAGTATTTT.

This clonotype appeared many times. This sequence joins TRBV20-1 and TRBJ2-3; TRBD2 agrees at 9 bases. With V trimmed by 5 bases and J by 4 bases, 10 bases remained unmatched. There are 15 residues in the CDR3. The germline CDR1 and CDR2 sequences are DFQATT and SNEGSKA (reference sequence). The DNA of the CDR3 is TGCAGTGCTGGACAGATCGGCGGGGGGGCAGATACGCAGTATTTT. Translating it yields CSAGQIGGGADTQYF.

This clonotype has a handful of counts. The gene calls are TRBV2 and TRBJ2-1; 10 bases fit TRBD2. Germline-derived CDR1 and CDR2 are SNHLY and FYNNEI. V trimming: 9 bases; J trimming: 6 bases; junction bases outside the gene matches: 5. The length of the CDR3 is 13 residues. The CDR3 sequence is CARELAGRNEQFF. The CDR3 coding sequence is TGTGCCAGAGAACTAGCGGGGCGCAATGAGCAGTTCTTC.